This entry lists 14 T cell receptor beta chains sequenced from one sample in a study of identical twins. TCRdb re-derived calls from the 5' RACE reads in MiXCR, one entry per CDR3 protein. Of some 570,000 distinct CDR3 sequences detected, more than 20% appear once; the ten largest clones hold around 0.5%. These data are also associated with another study on yellow fever vaccine responses in identical twins.

Sequencing input: CD4+ T cells sorted from blood. The receptors were gathered from a woman in her late teens or twenties in good health.

This chain links TRBV20-1 with TRBJ2-1; D unclear. From germline, CDR1 is DFQATT and CDR2 SNEGSKA (reference sequence). With 8 bases removed from V and 2 bases from J, the gap between germline ends came to 16 bases. This CDR3 is built from 14 residues. CDR3 in amino acids: CSTYIATTYNEQFF. In DNA form, the CDR3 reads TGCAGTACCTATATAGCAACCACCTACAATGAGCAGTTCTTC.

This clonotype was seen a handful of times. This chain's CDR3 is CASSRTGSNTGELFF. The CDR3 DNA reads as TGTGCCAGCAGCCGTACAGGGTCGAACACCGGGGAGCTGTTTTTT. The chain joins TRBV7-6 to TRBJ2-2; the D gene is possibly TRBD1 (6 bases). V was shortened by 5 bases and J by 0 bases, with 10 bases between the two germline ends. The germline gives CDR1 SGHVS, CDR2 FNYEAQ. CDR3 length equals 15 residues.

The chain uses TRBV12-3 or TRBV12-4 and TRBJ1-2; D not certain. This CDR3 comprises 13 residues. Deletions cut 3 bases from V and 8 bases from J, with 13 bases between. The CDR3 spells CASSFGGGNGYTF. The CDR3 bases are TGTGCCAGCAGTTTTGGCGGAGGAAACGGCTACACCTTC.

V is TRBV9 and J is TRBJ2-1, with TRBD2 as a possible D gene (5 bases). The CDR3 totals 15 residues. Germline V gene data show CDR1 as SGDLS and CDR2 as YYNGEE. V lost 0 bases and J 4 bases, leaving 11 bases between the germline ends. The CDR3 coding sequence is TGTGCCAGCAGCGTAGCCGAGGGCCCTTACAATGAGCAGTTCTTC. Translation gives CASSVAEGPYNEQFF.

This clonotype was detected a few times. The rearrangement links TRBV10-1 to TRBJ2-3; D gene unclear. Trimming took 3 bases from V and 2 from J, leaving 12 bases between them. The CDR3 spans 15 residues. The germline V gene encodes CDR1 WNHNN and CDR2 SYGVQD (reference sequence). CDR3 DNA: TGCGCCAGCAGTGAAGGGTACTCTCCCACAGATACGCAGTATTTT. Its protein is CASSEGYSPTDTQYF.

The V and J genes are TRBV11-3 and TRBJ1-1; D unresolved. The CDR3 has 12 amino acids. The V gene lost 6 bases and the J gene lost 3 bases, with 8 bases spanning the gap. Germline CDR1 and CDR2: SGHNT and YENEEA. CDR3 in amino acids: CASSWKHTEAFF. Written as DNA, the CDR3 is TGTGCCAGCAGTTGGAAACACACTGAAGCTTTCTTT.

This clonotype was seen only a few times. The chain carries TRBV7-9 and TRBJ2-1, with D unresolved. Trimming shortened V by 5 bases and J by 6 bases, and 14 bases separated the two germline ends. CDR3 length equals 14 residues. CDR1 and CDR2 from the germline V gene are SEHNR and FQNEAQ (reference sequence). In DNA form, the CDR3 reads TGTGCCAGCAGCCCCGTGGTCGAGGTCAATGAGCAGTTCTTC. It yields the protein CASSPVVEVNEQFF.

V gene TRBV10-3 combines with J gene TRBJ2-2, with TRBD1 as a possible D gene (7 bases). Trimming removed 9 bases from V and 4 bases from J, with 15 bases in between. The CDR3 is 14 residues long. Per germline, CDR1 ENHRY and CDR2 SYGVKD. The CDR3 sequence: CAMRGDRLTGELFF. In DNA, the CDR3 is TGTGCCATGAGGGGGGACAGACTCACCGGGGAGCTGTTTTTT.

This clonotype has only a few counts. No DNA is shown, since the ends of the CDR3 on it are uncertain; the CDR3 is the one TCRdb lists. This chain connects TRBV7-6 to TRBJ2-7. Looked up from germline, CDR1 is SGHVS and CDR2 is FNYEAQ. The CDR3 sequence runs 14 residues, both termini included. CDR3 loop: CASILGLLHYEQYF.

The chain joins TRBV27 to TRBJ2-1; a possible D gene is TRBD2 (7 bases). Trimming stripped 1 base from V and 2 bases from J, with 21 bases between. The germline V gene has CDR1 MNHEY and CDR2 SMNVEV (reference sequence). The CDR3 spans 19 residues. The CDR3 loop is CASSLFSRGGLATYNEQFF. CDR3 DNA: TGTGCCAGCAGTTTATTTAGTAGGGGGGGTCTAGCAACCTACAATGAGCAGTTCTTC.

The chain recombines TRBV3-1 with TRBJ2-5; TRBD2 agrees at 7 bases. Looked up from germline, CDR1 is LGHDT and CDR2 is YNNKEL (reference sequence). The V and J ends lost 7 bases and 5 bases, in that order; junction bases with no gene match: 19. This CDR3 is 17 amino acids long. The CDR3: CASTPREVGLGEETQYF. CDR3 nucleotides: TGTGCCAGCACCCCTAGGGAGGTCGGACTAGGGGAGGAGACCCAGTACTTC.

This clonotype was seen only once. A much larger clone differs by one base, so this may be a read error. This rearrangement joins TRBV7-3 to TRBJ2-1, with D perhaps matching TRBD1 or TRBD2 (5 bases each). The CDR3 is 15 amino acids. V was shortened by 5 bases and J by 0 bases, with 11 bases between the two germline ends. Per the germline V gene, CDR1 is SGHTA and CDR2 is FQGTGA. CDR3 region: CASSPWGSSYNEQFF. CDR3 DNA: TGTGCCAGCAGCCCCTGGGGGAGCTCCTACAATGAGCAGTTCTTC.

The chain links TRBV10-3 to TRBJ2-2, with 7 bases lining up with TRBD2. The CDR3 is made up of 17 amino acids. Losses at the gene ends were 5 bases for V and 6 bases for J; bases not matched to a gene: 15. Germline loops: CDR1 ENHRY, CDR2 SYGVKD. The DNA for the CDR3 is TGTGCCATCAGTCCCGCTCCGGCGGGGGAGGGCCCCGGGGAGCTGTTTTTT. Translating gives CAISPAPAGEGPGELFF.

This clonotype was counted between two and nine times. The chain couples TRBV9 to TRBJ2-3; no reliable D call. Germline V gene sequence: CDR1 SGDLS, CDR2 YYNGEE. Trimming stripped 1 base from V and 5 bases from J, with 11 bases between. CDR3 length: 14 amino acids. CDR3: CASSVWARGDTQYF. CDR3 coding DNA: TGTGCCAGCAGCGTATGGGCCCGTGGAGATACGCAGTATTTT.